This TCR beta chain was identified during a study of T cell responses to AZD1222 COVID-19 vaccine. The wider study: Analysis merged second doses at about 4 or about 12 weeks.

The V segment lost 7 bases and the J segment 5 bases; nucleotides outside the gene matches: 8. CDR1 GTSNPN and CDR2 SVGIG come from the germline V gene (reference sequence). The CDR3 extends over 13 amino acids. Profiling relied on immunoSEQ multiplex PCR, and the TCRdb table lists in-frame clones only, not all of them. The repertoire holds 130,000 or so clones, with around nine tenths as singletons. A remark on this clone: Antigen specificity is unknown.

Study-wide results and limits: White British people made up most donors, females outnumbered males, and clonal diversity was possibly underestimated. Recipients of two AZD1222 doses showed rising Spike-specific TCR breadth and depth.

Specimen: peripheral blood, collected on day 0 of AZD1222 vaccination. V usage is TRBV30 and J usage is TRBJ2-3; 8 bases agree with TRBD1. This TCR came from an adult in good health. CDR3 nucleotide sequence: TGTGCCTCTTGGACAGGGTCGGTAGATACGCAGTATTTT. Amino acids: CASWTGSVDTQYF.